This T cell receptor beta chain was documented in a study of cytomegalovirus exposure and HLA in healthy donors (TCRdb year 2017). The study in broad terms: An earlier analysis of some 620 of the donors reported about 280 Gb of sequence data and 95 million to 130 million unique TCR beta sequences obtained from about 179 million T cells. Around 330 gigabases of sequencing data and around 80 million unique TCR sequences made up an early release that covered about 640 HLA-typed donors. Among the roughly 400 genotyped donors, 81% belonged to the genetic ancestry cluster associated with self-reported Caucasian donors. The study aimed to test whether signatures of past pathogen exposure could be identified by cataloging public T cell receptors. The study profiled the T cell repertoires of some 610 subjects by immunosequencing and related them to cytomegalovirus serostatus. Besides the first cohort of more than 650 subjects, a separate validation cohort made up of roughly 120 different subjects was used. To predict cytomegalovirus infection status, the study combined high-throughput TCR immunosequencing, statistical association of individual TCRs with disease status, and machine learning. A later analysis re-analyzed previously published TCR beta repertoires from about 730 donors and added high-resolution HLA genotyping to study TCR occurrence patterns. The later analysis used no new phenotypic data to find candidate immune exposures, relying instead on TCR beta sequences and their occurrence across donors. An earlier analysis of a few hundred of the donors applied high-throughput TCR beta sequencing to assess whether each TCR beta V gene segment acted as functional or pseudogenic. Donor age, sex, ethnicity and CMV serostatus were compiled together with the repertoire data. A later genetic analysis took genome-wide SNP genotypes for about 55% of the roughly 700 donors and used that subset as a discovery cohort. Every discovery cohort repertoire had been produced on one sequencing platform. HLA typing covered class I and class II loci at four-digit resolution. Typing coverage varied by locus: roughly 629-640 donors for A, B, C, DRB1 and DQB1; more than 500 for DQA1; 600 to 610 for DPA1; approximately 470 for DPB1. Roughly five DR-DQ haplotypes were treated as single units for association and clustering because of strong linkage in the cohort. Among about 360 genotyped donors of the cohort, an average of roughly 240,000 unique TCR beta nucleotide sequences were sequenced per donor, roughly a sixth of them non-productive. Broad study findings and their caveats: Because some donors lacked HLA typing at each locus, the association tests relied only on the typed subset. A further reported finding was that TCR beta sequences accurately predicted the HLA-A and HLA-B alleles for most subjects in the first cohort. Some IMGT-functional V segments, including TRBV6-2 and TRBV6-3, could not be told apart with the 87-base-pair reads, so those segments were excluded. Linkage disequilibrium might explain the correlated functional status among segregating V segments, but an unknown experimental factor could not be excluded. In a later genetic analysis, fewer N-insertions in productive TCRs were reported among donors in an Asian-associated ancestry cluster than the approximately 710-donor mean. CMV serostatus was the only immune exposure information available for the cohort. A few of the identified cytomegalovirus-associated TCR beta chains were confirmed in vitro to be specific for cytomegalovirus antigens. Specific HLA alleles were associated with 15,000 to 20,000 TCR beta sequences at a false discovery rate of 0.05 in a later analysis. In an earlier analysis of about 600 of the donors, most TCR beta V segments appeared in productive rearrangements about 90% or about 30% of the time, broadly matching IMGT annotations. Strong co-occurrence of HLA alleles, especially DR and DQ, made assigning TCR associations to individual alleles difficult. A later analysis reported that several top co-occurrence clusters appeared linked to parvovirus B19, influenza, CMV and Epstein-Barr virus. The authors suggested that the approach could potentially be extended to other disease states and immunological phenotypes. The sequencing pipeline was judged likely to have produced a cluster of highly shared sequence variants as a technical artifact. Approximately 16 rarely observed V segments, including chromosome 9 orphons, were excluded from the earlier analysis of almost 600 of the donors because counts were too low. In a later analysis, the rate of TCR association differed among HLA loci, with DRB1 alleles having the most associated TCRs and HLA-C alleles having the fewest. Cytomegalovirus status was reported to be diagnosed by the classifier with high specificity and sensitivity in both the original and validation cohorts. Most TCR sequences were seen in very few donors, while some public TCRs were found in many individuals. A total of roughly 160 TCR beta chains were listed by the study as associated with cytomegalovirus. A later analysis found that most CMV-associated TCR beta chains appeared HLA-restricted, with HLA associations seemingly driven largely by CMV exposure. In a later analysis, HLA-associated TCR beta chains were found to be more clonally expanded and to have lower generation probabilities than equally common non-associated chains. The cohort was sequenced for TCR beta chains only, and without alpha or paired-chain data the features that could be detected were limited. Presence/absence analyses assumed roughly uniform sequencing depth across donors, an assumption that may not hold. A later genetic analysis associated a missense DCLRE1C variant with V-gene and J-gene trimming of TCR beta chains, and an independent cohort replicated the association.

Its CDR3 holds 13 amino acids, cysteine through phenylalanine. Only CDR3 DNA remains: 39 bases, in frame from the first base. Trimming costs V 4 bases and J 5 bases, and their ends lie 11 bases apart. Per the germline V gene (reference sequence), MNHEY is the CDR1 and SMNVEV is the CDR2. Comment on this clone: There is no known antigen for this receptor. No base quality information exists; no much larger clone differs at one position.

In total, 600 or so healthy bone marrow donors made up the cohort. All cohort members were sampled while nominally healthy, although unrecorded immune exposures were likely present. The donor was CMV seronegative and belonged to the group of 352 seronegative cohort members. Each donor provided a peripheral blood sample, and peripheral blood mononuclear cells were used for TCR beta sequencing. Genomic DNA extraction from the blood cell samples was performed with the Qiagen DNeasy Blood Extraction Kit. The library was generated by the immunoSEQ multiplex PCR assay. For the multiplex PCR, a mixture combining 60 forward primers for TCR Vbeta segments and 13 reverse primers for TCR Jbeta segments was used. The CDR3 region of rearranged TCR beta genes was amplified from genomic DNA by a multiplex PCR assay. The Illumina HiSeq System was used to sequence the amplified TCR beta libraries as 87-base-pair reads. In the paper's pipeline: In a later analysis, tens of millions of unique TCR beta chains were counted across the roughly 610 repertoires, and about 9.9 million of these chains were shared by at least two donors. Raw reads were error-corrected and collapsed into unique sequences by a nearest-neighbor algorithm in which closely related sequences were merged to remove PCR and sequencing errors. CDR3 sequences were aligned to IMGT reference sequences to assign V, D and J gene segments. For a sequence to be retained, a match of at least six nucleotides was required to both a V gene segment and a J gene segment. A rearrangement was called productive if the CDR3 had no stop codons and remained in frame with V and J, and every other rearrangement was called non-productive. CDR3 was defined according to IMGT convention as the region running from the second conserved V-encoded cysteine to the conserved J-encoded phenylalanine. Sequences without an unambiguous match to a single V gene segment were excluded from the earlier analysis of over 500 of the donors. An earlier analysis of 587 of the donors called V segments functional above 56.7% productive rearrangements and segregating when the between-donor standard deviation exceeded 5%. A statistical classification framework was built to diagnose cytomegalovirus status from the catalog of TCR beta chain sequences. In a later analysis, V and J genes were assigned by comparing TCR nucleotide sequences against IMGT/GENE-DB human TR gene sequences. Using the TCRdist pipeline, a later analysis assigned CDR3 sequences along with most-parsimonious VDJ recombination scenarios. A later analysis defined each TCR beta chain by its CDR3 amino acid sequence plus V-gene family, and excluded reads lacking a unique V-gene family. In a later analysis, 550 to 650 highly shared, low-generation-probability nucleotide sequences were removed to address suspected cross-contamination and a sequencing artifact. For each public chain, a later analysis derived a clonal expansion index from normalized ranks of inferred template counts within each repertoire. Generation probabilities in a later analysis came from a VDJ recombination model fitted to out-of-frame rearrangements, and those results were checked against IGoR. In a later analysis, TCR-TCR, TCR-HLA and TCR-CMV co-occurrence was scored with hypergeometric tests, and a repertoire-size bias correction was applied to TCR pairs. In a later analysis, false discovery rates were estimated by permuting HLA or CMV assignments 20 times. In a later analysis, co-occurring TCRs were grouped with DBSCAN, and TCRdist sequence similarity was added when clustering was performed within HLA-allele-positive subsets. Co-occurrence clustering excluded repertoires with fewer than 30,000 or more than 120,000 public chains, plus five with anomalous nucleotide sharing. Held by TCRdb, this immuneACCESS table contains in-frame sequences only and omits some clones. Under half of the omission traces to an unresolved V gene where checked; the cause of the rest is unknown. V, J and clone size are taken as reported in that table, and D and trimming were inferred from the DNA itself. A total of some 130,000 clones appear in this sample, 75% to 85% of them only once. The ten largest clones capture 1.1% to 1.5% of the sample.

The rearrangement joined TRBV27 to TRBJ1-2; TRBD1 is perhaps the D gene, given 5 matching bases. The sample taken for sequencing was PBMCs. The sequence came from a woman aged 40 to 50 in good health and CMV-seronegative. The CDR3 reads CASSSIDRYGYTF. DNA sequence: TGTGCCAGCAGTTCTATCGACAGATATGGCTACACCTTC.